The next 31 T cell receptor beta chains were all read from a single sample in a study of cytomegalovirus exposure and HLA in healthy donors. PCR used 60 Vbeta primers and 13 Jbeta primers. Here immunoSEQ multiplex PCR was the method, and the copy in TCRdb shows in-frame clones only, minus some. Among about 190,000 clones listed, roughly 84% were seen once. The sequenced material came from PBMCs. These receptors all come from a woman aged 45-65 years in good health and CMV-seropositive.

V usage is TRBV6-5 and J usage is TRBJ2-7, with TRBD2 matching over 12 bases. The CDR3 extends over 15 amino acids. Germline lookup yields CDR1 MNHEY and CDR2 SVGAGI. The J segment lost 2 bases and the V segment lost 6 bases, leaving 5 bases of the junction unmatched. This chain's CDR3 is CASSLPSGGAYEQYF. Written as DNA, the CDR3 is TGTGCCAGCAGCCTCCCTAGCGGGGGGGCCTACGAGCAGTACTTC.

The chain employs TRBV6-6 and TRBJ2-1; the match to TRBD2 covers 8 bases. The germline gives CDR1 MNHNY, CDR2 SVGAGI (reference sequence). V trimming: 6 bases; J trimming: 6 bases; junction bases outside the gene matches: 4. The CDR3 consists of 13 residues. The CDR3 bases are TGTGCCAGCAGGGGCGGGGGGTCCAATGAGCAGTTCTTC. Encoded protein: CASRGGGSNEQFF.

The chain has TRBV28 and TRBJ1-1; no clear D. V shed 6 bases and J shed 7 bases, with 15 bases lying between them. Germline lookup yields CDR1 MDHEN and CDR2 SYDVKM. The CDR3 is made up of 13 amino acids. CDR3 DNA sequence: TGTGCCAGCAGCCTCAGGCTGACGGTTGAAGCTTTCTTT. Translation gives CASSLRLTVEAFF.

The V gene is TRBV28, the J gene TRBJ1-5, with D uncertain. CDR1 and CDR2 (germline): MDHEN, SYDVKM. This CDR3 region has 15 residues. V was trimmed by 5 bases and J by 2 bases, leaving 13 bases between them. The CDR3 here is CASSPRVLGNQPQHF. The CDR3 nucleotides read TGTGCCAGCAGTCCCCGGGTCCTCGGCAATCAGCCCCAGCATTTT.

The V and J genes are TRBV7-2 and TRBJ1-3; 7 bases align to TRBD1. Per germline, CDR1 SGHTA and CDR2 FQGNSA. The CDR3 spans 16 residues. The V segment lost 5 bases and the J segment 4 bases; nucleotides outside the gene matches: 11. CDR3 protein: CASSPRPTGSGNTIYF. The CDR3 DNA follows: TGTGCCAGCAGCCCGCGCCCGACAGGGTCAGGAAACACCATATATTTT. Based on the CDR3 plus reference TRBV7-2 and TRBJ1-3, the full variable domain is GAGVSQSPSNKVTEKGKDVELRCDPISGHTALYWYRQSLGQGLEFLIYFQGNSAPDKSGLPSDRFSAERTGGSVSTLTIQRTQQEDSAVYLCASSPRPTGSGNTIYFGEGSWLTVV.

The table lists this clone with a few counts. This rearrangement joins TRBV4-2 to TRBJ1-3; 9 bases are shared with TRBD1. Looked up from germline, CDR1 is LGHNA and CDR2 is YNFKEQ. With 0 bases clipped from V and 2 bases from J, the junction kept 5 bases outside the gene matches. CDR3 size: 17 residues. The CDR3 protein is CASSQDRTGGPGNTIYF. As DNA, the CDR3 is TGTGCCAGCAGCCAAGATCGAACAGGGGGCCCTGGAAACACCATATATTTT.

The genes are TRBV6-1 and TRBJ1-1, with D tentatively TRBD1 (5 bases). Per germline, CDR1 MNHNS and CDR2 SASEGT. The CDR3 length is 13 residues. Trimming stripped 5 bases from V and 0 bases from J, with 7 bases between. Here the CDR3 reads CASSRTLNTEAFF. Here the CDR3 DNA reads TGTGCCAGCAGTCGGACACTGAACACTGAAGCTTTCTTT.

CDR3 sequence reads: CASSKTQGFGTDTQYF. CDR3 bases: TGTGCCAGCAGCAAGACCCAGGGGTTCGGCACAGATACGCAGTATTTT. The chain links TRBV28 to TRBJ2-3; a possible D gene is TRBD1 (6 bases). V was shortened by 6 bases and J by 1 base, with 17 bases between the two germline ends. The CDR3 contains 16 residues. Looked up from germline, CDR1 is MDHEN and CDR2 is SYDVKM.

This chain links TRBV5-1 with TRBJ1-1; 8 nucleotides align to TRBD1. V dropped 0 bases and J dropped 5; count of bases not matched to a gene: 6. This CDR3 region has 15 residues. Germline values: CDR1 SGHRS, CDR2 YFSETQ. This chain's CDR3 is CASSLGDRGFTEAFF. CDR3 nucleotide sequence: TGCGCCAGCAGCTTGGGCGACAGGGGATTTACTGAAGCTTTCTTT.

The V gene is TRBV5-4, the J gene TRBJ2-1; the D is unclear. CDR3 length equals 15 residues. The germline V gene encodes CDR1 SGHNT and CDR2 YYREEE (reference sequence). V shed 0 bases and J shed 3 bases, with 10 bases lying between them. CDR3 in DNA: TGTGCCAGCAGCTTGGTTGGCCAGCGCTACAATGAGCAGTTCTTC. Protein: CASSLVGQRYNEQFF.

The CDR3 loop reads CASSISSDIKGQGYEQYF. CDR3 nucleotides: TGTGCCAGTAGTATATCGTCAGATATTAAAGGACAGGGTTACGAGCAGTACTTC. The genes are TRBV19 and TRBJ2-7; TRBD1 matches 8 bases. This CDR3 comprises 18 residues. CDR1 and CDR2 from the germline V gene are LNHDA and SQIVND (reference sequence). Losses at the gene ends were 2 bases for V and 4 bases for J; bases not matched to a gene: 16.

The J gene is TRBJ2-7, the V gene TRBV10-1; 11 positions agree with TRBD1. Germline V gene sequence: CDR1 WNHNN, CDR2 SYGVQD (reference sequence). With 10 bases clipped from V and 3 bases from J, the junction kept 5 bases outside the gene matches. The CDR3 has 13 residues. The CDR3 DNA reads as TGCGCCAAAAGGGACAGGGGGGTCTACGAGCAGTACTTC. It specifies CAKRDRGVYEQYF.

The V call is TRBV5-5, the J call TRBJ2-7; 11 positions agree with TRBD2. This CDR3 contains 17 residues. After removal of 0 bases from V and 1 base from J, the junction contained 6 bases not matched to a gene. Germline V gives CDR1 SGHKS, CDR2 YYEKEE (reference sequence). Here the CDR3 reads CASSLAERTSGSYEQYF. DNA of the CDR3: TGTGCCAGCAGCTTGGCCGAAAGGACTAGCGGGTCCTACGAGCAGTACTTC. Complete variable domain (other parts from reference TRBV5-5 and TRBJ2-7): DAGVTQSPTHLIKTRGQQVTLRCSPISGHKSVSWYQQVLGQGPQFIFQYYEKEERGRGNFPDRFSARQFPNYSSELNVNALLLGDSALYLCASSLAERTSGSYEQYFGPGTRLTVT.

The rearrangement joins TRBV2 to TRBJ1-2, with 9 bases fitting TRBD1. V trimming: 11 bases; J trimming: 8 bases; junction bases outside the gene matches: 18. Germline V gives CDR1 SNHLY, CDR2 FYNNEI. CDR3 length equals 15 residues. CDR3 sequence: CARTYRDRATWGYTF. The DNA of the CDR3 is TGTGCCCGAACCTACCGGGACAGGGCAACCTGGGGCTACACCTTC.

The rearrangement uses TRBV5-1 and TRBJ1-1; 8 bases are a match to TRBD1. The CDR3 sequence is 14 residues long. Germline V gene lookup returns CDR1 SGHRS and CDR2 YFSETQ. V lost 5 bases, J lost 6 bases, and 9 bases stayed unmatched. The DNA for the CDR3 is TGCGCCAGCAGTCGGGGACAGGTGGGGGCTGAAGCTTTCTTT. Translation gives CASSRGQVGAEAFF. Filled out from reference TRBV5-1 and TRBJ1-1, the complete variable domain reads KAGVTQTPRYLIKTRGQQVTLSCSPISGHRSVSWYQQTPGQGLQFLFEYFSETQRNKGNFPGRFSGRQFSNSRSEMNVSTLELGDSALYLCASSRGQVGAEAFFGQGTRLTVV.

The V gene is TRBV18, the J gene TRBJ1-2; 9 bases are a match to TRBD1. The CDR3 length is 15 residues. Trimming at V came to 6 bases and at J to 4 bases, leaving 9 bases not matched to a gene. In germline, CDR1 is KGHSH, CDR2 LQKENI. The CDR3 is CASSSGQGPSYGYTF. DNA of the CDR3: TGTGCCAGCTCCTCCGGACAGGGGCCAAGCTATGGCTACACCTTC.

The CDR3 loop reads CASSLQGPLYGYTF. The CDR3 nucleotides read TGTGCCAGCAGCCTACAGGGCCCGCTCTATGGCTACACCTTC. The chain combines TRBV5-4 with TRBJ1-2, with D tentatively TRBD1 (6 bases). V lost 4 bases and J lost 4, with 14 bases in between. The CDR3 is made up of 14 amino acids. The V gene's germline CDR1 is SGHNT and CDR2 YYREEE (reference sequence).

The chain is built from TRBV5-1 and TRBJ2-1, with D uncertain. Germline CDR1 is SGHRS and CDR2 is YFSETQ. The CDR3 has 15 amino acids. V lost 0 bases and J lost 0, with 7 bases in between. This CDR3 is CASSLDSSSYNEQFF. The CDR3 nucleotides read TGCGCCAGCAGCTTGGACTCAAGCTCCTACAATGAGCAGTTCTTC.

The V and J genes are TRBV29-1 and TRBJ2-7; 10 bases align to TRBD1. Germline CDR1 and CDR2: SQVTM and ANQGSEA. The CDR3 has 13 residues. Losses at the gene ends were 5 bases for V and 4 bases for J; bases not matched to a gene: 5. The chain's CDR3 is CSVRGDRGYEQYF. CDR3 DNA: TGCAGCGTTCGTGGGGACAGGGGTTACGAGCAGTACTTC.

V usage is TRBV5-1 and J usage is TRBJ2-7, with D possibly being TRBD1 (6 bases). The V end lost 4 bases, the J end lost 2 bases, and 13 bases lay between the germline ends. The length of the CDR3 is 14 residues. CDR1 is SGHRS, CDR2 YFSETQ, per germline. In nucleotides, the CDR3 is TGCGCCAGCAGCCCTTCGACAGGTACCTACGAGCAGTACTTC. The encoded protein is CASSPSTGTYEQYF.

This chain joins TRBV7-9 and TRBJ1-5; D unresolved. Germline V gene sequence: CDR1 SEHNR, CDR2 FQNEAQ (reference sequence). The CDR3 consists of 15 residues. V lost 1 base and J lost 0, with 7 bases in between. The CDR3 DNA reads TGTGCCAGCAGCTTAGTCGCGGATAGCAATCAGCCCCAGCATTTT. Translation: CASSLVADSNQPQHF.

The rearrangement uses TRBV7-2 and TRBJ2-1; TRBD2 aligns across 7 bases. The CDR3 covers 17 residues. Per the germline V gene, CDR1 is SGHTA and CDR2 is FQGNSA. The ends lost 5 bases at V and 0 bases at J; junction bases unmatched: 10. The CDR3 region has the DNA TGTGCCAGCAGCCCGAGGACCAGCGGGGTCTCCTACAATGAGCAGTTCTTC. Its translation is CASSPRTSGVSYNEQFF.

CDR3 residues: CAWRETGGVTDTQYF. DNA of the CDR3: TGTGCCTGGAGGGAGACAGGGGGCGTCACAGATACGCAGTATTTT. This rearrangement joins TRBV30 to TRBJ2-3, with 10 bases identical to TRBD1. V trimming: 3 bases; J trimming: 2 bases; junction bases outside the gene matches: 5. The germline gives CDR1 GTSNPN, CDR2 SVGIG (reference sequence). The CDR3 runs 15 residues. Complete variable domain (other parts from reference TRBV30 and TRBJ2-3): SQTIHQWPATLVQPVGSPLSLECTVEGTSNPNLYWYRQAAGRGLQLLFYSVGIGQISSEVPQNLSASRPQDRQFILSSKKLLLSDSGFYLCAWRETGGVTDTQYFGPGTRLTVL.

The chain uses TRBV2 and TRBJ1-2; D gene uncertain. This CDR3 is 17 amino acids long. Looked up from germline, CDR1 is SNHLY and CDR2 is FYNNEI. V was pared by 2 bases and J by 0 bases, with 16 bases between. The CDR3 loop is CASSEREFLLTNYGYTF. DNA for the CDR3: TGTGCCAGCAGTGAAAGAGAATTCCTCCTTACTAACTATGGCTACACCTTC.

The V and J genes are TRBV11-1 and TRBJ1-1, with no clear D. Trimming cost V 6 bases and J 11 bases, with 13 bases left between them. The germline CDR1 and CDR2 sequences are SGHAT and FQDESV (reference sequence). This CDR3 is built from 11 residues. This CDR3 reads CASSSREVAFF. DNA for the CDR3: TGTGCCAGCAGTTCGAGGGAGGTCGCTTTCTTT.

About this clone: Its ends do not fully match the called genes, so a read error is possible. V is TRBV4-1 and J is TRBJ2-7, with 9 positions matching TRBD1. Germline V gene sequence: CDR1 MGHRA, CDR2 YSYEKL. There are 15 residues in the CDR3. This CDR3 reads CASSSRQGVSYEQYF. The CDR3 bases are TGTGCCAGCAGTTCTCGACAGGGGGTCTCCTACGAGCAGTACTTC.

This clone came up a few times. The genes are TRBV6-1 and TRBJ1-4; maybe TRBD1 (6 bases). CDR3 length equals 13 residues. The germline gives CDR1 MNHNS, CDR2 SASEGT. V was pared by 8 bases and J by 7 bases, with 14 bases between. The DNA of the CDR3 is TGTGCCAGCGGGGACACCCGCGGTGAAAAACTGTTTTTT. Translation gives CASGDTRGEKLFF.

CDR3 region: CASSVETAGPGNTIYF. CDR3 bases: TGTGCCAGCAGTGTAGAGACAGCTGGACCTGGAAACACCATATATTTT. The chain uses TRBV2 and TRBJ1-3; possible D gene TRBD1, 5 bases. The germline CDR1 and CDR2 sequences are SNHLY and FYNNEI. The CDR3 spans 16 residues. V lost 4 bases, J lost 2 bases, and 15 bases lay in between.

V usage is TRBV7-2 and J usage is TRBJ1-1, with 8 bases lining up with TRBD1. Germline assignment: CDR1 SGHTA and CDR2 FQGNSA. After removal of 1 base from V and 11 bases from J, the junction contained 9 bases not matched to a gene. The CDR3 is 14 amino acids. The CDR3 reads CASSLDTGGRRAFF. The CDR3 DNA follows: TGTGCCAGCAGCTTAGATACAGGGGGTAGGAGGGCTTTCTTT. Drawing the rest from reference TRBV7-2 and TRBJ1-1, the complete variable domain is GAGVSQSPSNKVTEKGKDVELRCDPISGHTALYWYRQSLGQGLEFLIYFQGNSAPDKSGLPSDRFSAERTGGSVSTLTIQRTQQEDSAVYLCASSLDTGGRRAFFGQGTRLTVV.

This clone was found once. The chain combines TRBV4-3 with TRBJ2-3, with 11 positions matching TRBD2. V shed 1 base and J 1 base; nucleotides not matched to a gene: 4. The V gene's germline CDR1 is LGHNA and CDR2 YSLEER. CDR3 size: 17 residues. CDR3 residues: CASSQGELAGGTDTQYF. CDR3 coding DNA: TGCGCCAGCAGCCAAGGTGAACTAGCGGGGGGCACAGATACGCAGTATTTT.

The chain is built from TRBV5-4 and TRBJ2-4; TRBD1 matches 7 bases. Germline V CDR1 and CDR2: SGHNT, YYREEE (reference sequence). With V trimmed by 2 bases and J by 5 bases, 4 bases remained unmatched. CDR3 length equals 14 residues. CDR3 sequence reads: CASSLEGAENIQYF. CDR3 nucleotide sequence: TGTGCCAGCAGCTTAGAGGGGGCAGAAAACATTCAGTACTTC.